The T cell receptor beta chain under discussion was sequenced for a study of molecular identifiers for immune sequencing clone quantification listed by TCRdb under 2018. About the investigation overall: In a replicate experiment, RNA from approximately 22,000 or 94,000 naive CD8 T cells was split into five aliquots, four of which were sequenced. CD8 T cells were used in a methods study to benchmark molecular-identifier clustering-based TCR repertoire sequencing (MIDCIRS) and TCR RNA copy counting.

Library preparation employed PCR. The listed sequencing device is NextSeq 500. Bulk TCR libraries were made following a previously described method, with the TCR primers given in Table S5. The Qiagen AllPrep DNA/RNA kit was used to purify total RNA. Before analysis, reads from multiple sequencing runs of one library were combined. On the study's bioinformatics: Reads were retained only if an exact TCR constant sequence was present, and the retained reads were trimmed to 150 nt and grouped according to their 12-nt molecular barcodes. Within each barcode group, reads were sub-clustered at a 15% Levenshtein threshold, and quality-weighted consensus sequences were built per RNA molecule. Non-functional sequences were filtered out, along with any lower-count sequence sitting one edit away from another sequence. Based on fitting two negative binomial distributions, any barcode sub-cluster with under 20% of the maximum read count was discarded. Using fastp trimming at Q25 and MiXCR clonotype assembly, TCRdb reanalyzed the public sequencing data and kept in-frame beta chains. Entries that share a CDR3 protein sequence are merged under the most common genes and DNA. The V and J calls come from TCRdb's annotation, not from the publication. The sample yields hundreds of thousands of distinct CDR3 sequences; roughly 23% were counted once. The top ten hold about 0.84% of the sample.

What the study reported, not specific to this receptor: Modeling gave about three recovered TCR RNA copies per cell versus 9.5 to 10 by digital PCR, implying 25% to 30% capture efficiency. Spiked-in Jurkat TCR RNA (approximately eleven copies' worth), which is not part of the donor repertoire, was contained in the naive libraries. In CMV-specific effector cells, clones with more than 20 RNA copies accounted for over 97% of molecules, whereas in naive cells such clones accounted for under 1%. Without barcode sub-clustering, chimeric consensus sequences inflated TCR diversity; chimeras reached as high as 47%. Even against a background of about 960,000 naive CD8 T cells, spiked-in Jurkat TCR RNA amounting to a single cell's worth was reported to be detectable. Highly expanded clone sizes could be underestimated if identical TCR molecules share a barcode.

Libraries of naive CD8 T cells were built from anywhere between about 17,000 and 1,000,000 sorted cells, with 10%, 30% or 50% of the purified RNA used. On a BD FACSAria II, naive CD8 T cells were FACS-sorted as CD8+CD4-CCR7+CD45RA+ and collected into RLT Plus buffer. Roughly nine TCR copies' worth of Jurkat RNA were spiked into about 20,000-1,100,000 naive CD8 T cell samples to test detection sensitivity. CD8 T cells were enriched using RosetteSep CD8+ T Cell Enrichment Cocktail and Ficoll-Paque, and the enriched cells then underwent ACK red cell lysis. Concerning this clonotype: What this receptor recognizes is not known. Within one base of it there is no much larger clone, and no base qualities were kept.

V gives up 8 bases and J gives up 7 bases, and the segment between their germline ends measures 19 bases. CDR3 length: 15 amino acids, cysteine to phenylalanine. The DNA shown is the 45-base CDR3, in frame from base 1. The sample was naive CD8+ T cells from blood, with Jurkat cell RNA spiked in. The sample's cell subset or site, from its label and the paper: FACS-sorted CD8+CD4-CCR7+CD45RA+ naive T cells. The receptor was isolated from a human donor in good health. Some libraries in this study had Jurkat cell RNA spiked in. The chain is encoded by TRBV5-3 joined to TRBJ1-6; D gene: possibly TRBD1, on 6 matching bases. TRBV5-3 is given ORF status, its function remaining uncertain. The CDR3 region: CASSPGQTRNSPLHF. In nucleotides, the sequence is TGTGCCAGCAGCCCGGGACAAACTAGGAATTCACCCCTCCACTTT.